This paragraph reports one T cell receptor beta chain. The data were obtained in a study of technical replicates of blood from a handful of donors. Repertoires were generated with immunoSEQ multiplex PCR, while TCRdb's copy carries only in-frame clones and drops some. Of approximately 75,000 clones listed, more than 80% were seen once; the top ten hold around 3.9%. The V end was cut by 5 bases, the J end by 0 bases, with 13 bases between. Germline V gene lookup returns CDR1 LNHDA and CDR2 SQIVND (reference sequence). CDR3 size: 15 residues. V usage is TRBV19 and J usage is TRBJ1-2, with D perhaps TRBD1 (6 bases). The sequence came from a human donor in good health. Some clones in this sample may be carry-over from other donors' samples. The specimen sequenced was PBMCs. DNA for the CDR3: TGTGCCAGTAGTGAAACAGGGCCCACTAACTATGGCTACACCTTC. As protein: CASSETGPTNYGYTF. The complete variable domain, with remaining parts taken from reference TRBV19 and TRBJ1-2, reads DGGITQSPKYLFRKEGQNVTLSCEQNLNHDAMYWYRQDPGQGLRLIYYSQIVNDFQKGDIAEGYSVSREKKESFPLTVTSAQKNPTAFYLCASSETGPTNYGYTFGSGTRLTVV.